The 2 T cell receptor beta chains below all came from one sample that was sequenced in a study of T cell responses to AZD1222 COVID-19 vaccine. Clones were sequenced by immunoSEQ multiplex PCR, and TCRdb holds only the in-frame ones, with some missing. Of around 110,000 clones in the sample, about 90% are singletons; the top ten hold about 1.6%. The sample was peripheral blood, taken 28 days after the second AZD1222 dose. These receptors originate from an adult who received the AZD1222 COVID-19 vaccine.

This sequence joins TRBV5-8 and TRBJ2-1; a weak D match, TRBD2 (6 bases). The V end lost 2 bases, the J end lost 4 bases, and 13 bases lay between the germline ends. This CDR3 is built from 15 residues. Germline V CDR1 and CDR2: SGHTS, YDEGEE. DNA of the CDR3: TGTGCCAGCAGCTTCCGGGGAGGCACTTACAATGAGCAGTTCTTC. Protein: CASSFRGGTYNEQFF.

The CDR3 bases are TGTGCCAGCATCCCCGGGACTGAAAACTATGGCTACACCTTC. It encodes CASIPGTENYGYTF. The chain joins TRBV6-5 to TRBJ1-2; TRBD1 is a possible D gene (5 bases). The CDR3 is 14 amino acids. V dropped 7 bases and J dropped 2 bases, with 14 bases sitting between them. Germline V gene lookup returns CDR1 MNHEY and CDR2 SVGAGI.